The next 4 T cell receptor beta chains were all read from a single sample in a study of shared clonotypes between healthy human individuals. The table came from immunoSEQ multiplex PCR; TCRdb's copy has only in-frame clones and leaves some out. The sample holds approximately 640,000 clones, 60% to 80% seen once. The specimen sequenced was memory CD4+ T cells sorted from blood. The subset: CD45RA-negative fraction. All receptors come from a woman younger than 45 in good health.

A remark on this clone: The sample has other DNA sequences that encode this CDR3 too. The chain recombines TRBV28 with TRBJ1-5; D may be TRBD1 (5 bases). Trimming shortened V by 3 bases and J by 4 bases, and 7 bases separated the two germline ends. Looked up from germline, CDR1 is MDHEN and CDR2 is SYDVKM. This CDR3 has 13 amino acids. CDR3 in DNA: TGTGCCAGCAGTTTGGCAGGGAATCAGCCCCAGCATTTT. Protein: CASSLAGNQPQHF.

The J gene is TRBJ2-2, the V gene TRBV30; 8 bases line up with TRBD2. V was pared by 1 base and J by 4 bases, with 5 bases of the junction left unmatched. In germline, CDR1 is GTSNPN, CDR2 SVGIG (reference sequence). This CDR3 has 15 amino acids. CDR3 in DNA: TGTGCCTGGAGTGCATTAGCGGGATTCACCGGGGAGCTGTTTTTT. Its translation: CAWSALAGFTGELFF.

J is TRBJ2-1 and V is TRBV28; D remains ambiguous. V was clipped by 3 bases and J by 6 bases, with 12 bases between them. This CDR3 has 14 residues. Germline V lookup: CDR1 MDHEN, CDR2 SYDVKM. CDR3: CASSFMAGLNEQFF. CDR3 sequence (DNA): TGTGCCAGCAGTTTTATGGCCGGGCTCAATGAGCAGTTCTTC.

J is TRBJ2-2 and V is TRBV7-2, with 8 bases that match TRBD2. The CDR3 extends over 17 amino acids. CDR1 is SGHTA, CDR2 FQGNSA, per germline. The J segment lost 1 base and the V segment lost 10 bases, leaving 14 bases of the junction unmatched. The CDR3 sequence: CATTLVGAGGNTGELFF. The CDR3 DNA follows: TGTGCCACCACCTTAGTCGGTGCGGGAGGGAACACCGGGGAGCTGTTTTTT.